The clone carrying this T cell receptor beta chain showed up just once. Its target is unknown. This entry is derived from a study of cytomegalovirus exposure and HLA in healthy donors. Clones were sequenced by immunoSEQ multiplex PCR, and TCRdb holds only the in-frame ones, with some missing. The sample yields 90,000 to 110,000 clones, about 88% seen once. Unmatched junction bases numbered 8, after V lost 5 bases and J lost 8 bases. The length of the CDR3 is 14 residues. CDR1 LNHDA and CDR2 SQIVND come from the germline V gene (reference sequence). Study-level results: Within the approximately 130 validation repertoires, first-cohort TCR clusters tended to co-occur, according to a later analysis. Cytomegalovirus-associated TCR beta chains were listed, numbering more than 150.

The TCR was taken from a young woman in good health and CMV-seropositive. The specimen sequenced was PBMCs. The chain combines TRBV19 with TRBJ1-5, with TRBD1 matching 8 bases. The CDR3 DNA sequence: TGTGCCAGTAGTTCCTCAGGGGGCAGTAAGCCCCAGCATTTT. It is translated as CASSSSGGSKPQHF.